This T cell receptor (beta chain) was recorded in a study of cytomegalovirus exposure and HLA in healthy donors. Study-wide results and caveats: Reports described diagnosis of cytomegalovirus status by the classifier as highly specific and sensitive.

With regard to this clone: Antigen specificity is unknown.

The CDR3 consists of 15 residues. Trimming shortened V by 0 bases and J by 6 bases, and 11 bases separated the two germline ends. CDR1 is LNHNV, CDR2 YYDKDF, per germline (reference sequence). The PCR used 60 Vbeta and 13 Jbeta primers. Under the authors' procedure: There were about 80 million unique TCR beta chains by a later count, and around 10 million of them were shared. Some clones are missing from TCRdb's copy, which holds only in-frame ones; the method was immunoSEQ multiplex PCR. D and trimming come from the DNA, and the V and J calls and clone size come from that table. The sample yields 200,000 to 250,000 clones, roughly 87% seen once.

The chain couples TRBV15 to TRBJ1-4; tentative D call: TRBD1 (5 bases). This TCR came from a middle-aged woman in good health and CMV-seropositive. Input material: PBMCs. The CDR3 protein is CATSREYTRDEKLFF. The CDR3 coding sequence is TGTGCCACCAGCAGAGAGTACACCAGGGATGAAAAACTGTTTTTT.